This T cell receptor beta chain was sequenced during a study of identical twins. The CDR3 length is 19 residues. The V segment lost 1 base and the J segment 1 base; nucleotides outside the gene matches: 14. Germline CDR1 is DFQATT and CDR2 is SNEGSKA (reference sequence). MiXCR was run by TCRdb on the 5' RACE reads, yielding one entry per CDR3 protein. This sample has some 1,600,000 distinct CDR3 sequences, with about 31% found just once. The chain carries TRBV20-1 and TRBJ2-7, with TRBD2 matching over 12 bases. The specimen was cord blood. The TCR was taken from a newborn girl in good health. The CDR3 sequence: CSARGRLAGDRGLSYEQYF. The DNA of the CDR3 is TGCAGTGCTAGAGGGCGACTAGCGGGGGATAGAGGGTTGTCCTACGAGCAGTACTTC.